These 20 T cell receptor beta chains were all obtained from the same sample, sequenced in a study of blood T cells in healthy people across ages. Next came a second PCR, run for about 6 to 12 cycles, which used a sample-barcoded 5' primer along with a J-beta primer mix. TCRdb re-called the 5' RACE reads through MiXCR, storing one row per CDR3 protein. The sample shows about 1.8 million distinct CDR3 sequences, about 50% of them seen only once. The sequenced sample consisted of blood. The receptors were gathered from a woman aged 40 to 55 in good health.

The rearrangement links TRBV12-3 or TRBV12-4 to TRBJ1-6, with TRBD1 as a possible D gene (5 bases). The CDR3 consists of 14 residues. V was cut by 3 bases and J by 12 bases, with 15 bases left in between. DNA for the CDR3: TGTGCCAGCAGTTTGACCAGGGAAAGAGGACCCCTCCACTTT. This translates into CASSLTRERGPLHF.

J is TRBJ2-1 and V is TRBV3-1; TRBD2 matches 9 bases. After removal of 6 bases from V and 4 bases from J, the junction contained 10 bases not matched to a gene. The CDR3 runs 16 residues. Germline values: CDR1 LGHDT, CDR2 YNNKEL (reference sequence). The CDR3 region is CASRGPGGGVYNEQFF. The DNA for the CDR3 is TGTGCCAGCAGGGGCCCTGGCGGGGGGGTTTACAATGAGCAGTTCTTC.

The rearrangement joins TRBV28 to TRBJ2-4, with D hard to call. The CDR3 is 12 residues long. V lost 6 bases and J lost 4, with 7 bases in between. The germline gives CDR1 MDHEN, CDR2 SYDVKM. The CDR3 DNA reads as TGTGCCAGCAGCTCCCCAAAAAACATTCAGTACTTC. Amino acid sequence: CASSSPKNIQYF.

V usage is TRBV29-1 and J usage is TRBJ2-7, with a tentative D call TRBD1 (5 bases). The CDR3 runs to 15 residues. Per germline, CDR1 SQVTM and CDR2 ANQGSEA. V dropped 7 bases and J dropped 0 bases, with 19 bases sitting between them. The CDR3 DNA reads TGCAGCGCCTTGTTAGGTGGGGCCAGCTCCTACGAGCAGTACTTC. Translated: CSALLGGASSYEQYF.

This chain uses TRBV6-6 with TRBJ2-1; TRBD2 matches 9 bases. The germline V gene has CDR1 MNHNY and CDR2 SVGAGI (reference sequence). The CDR3 has 15 residues. V lost 2 bases and J lost 8; bases outside the gene matches: 7. CDR3 in amino acids: CASSYEGLASDEQFF. DNA for the CDR3: TGTGCCAGCAGTTACGAAGGACTAGCGAGCGATGAGCAGTTCTTC.

This clonotype was picked up one time. The chain recombines TRBV20-1 with TRBJ1-2, with TRBD1 matching 8 bases. This CDR3 spans 13 amino acids. V was clipped by 2 bases and J by 12 bases; unmatched bases: 11. Looked up from germline, CDR1 is DFQATT and CDR2 is SNEGSKA (reference sequence). Here the CDR3 reads CSARYTVGQGDTF. The CDR3 DNA follows: TGCAGTGCTAGATATACCGTCGGACAGGGTGACACCTTC.

V usage is TRBV7-9 and J usage is TRBJ2-1; the match to TRBD2 covers 10 bases. The CDR3 runs to 16 residues. The germline CDR1 and CDR2 sequences are SEHNR and FQNEAQ (reference sequence). The V gene end was trimmed by 0 bases and the J gene end by 6 bases; junction bases not matched to a gene: 5. DNA for the CDR3: TGTGCCAGCAGCTTAGCGAGCGGGGGGGATCTCAATGAGCAGTTCTTC. It specifies CASSLASGGDLNEQFF. The full variable domain, its missing parts supplied by reference TRBV7-9 and TRBJ2-1, is DTGVSQNPRHKITKRGQNVTFRCDPISEHNRLYWYRQTLGQGPEFLTYFQNEAQLEKSRLLSDRFSAERPKGSFSTLEIQRTEQGDSAMYLCASSLASGGDLNEQFFGPGTRLTVL.

The chain employs TRBV2 and TRBJ2-1; D could derive from TRBD1 or TRBD2 (5 bases each). The CDR3 extends over 14 amino acids. Germline V gene lookup returns CDR1 SNHLY and CDR2 FYNNEI. Trimming removed 1 base at V and 8 bases at J, with 12 bases between. CDR3 DNA: TGTGCCAGCAGTGAAGTGGGGGTCCGCGATGAGCAGTTCTTC. Protein: CASSEVGVRDEQFF.

The chain carries TRBV5-6 and TRBJ2-5; a weak D match, TRBD2 (6 bases). Deletions cut 4 bases from V and 0 bases from J, with 16 bases between. CDR3 length equals 16 residues. Germline V gene sequence: CDR1 SGHDT, CDR2 YYEEEE. CDR3 amino acids: CASSRPGVGYQETQYF. In DNA form, the CDR3 reads TGTGCCAGCAGCCGGCCGGGGGTGGGGTACCAAGAGACCCAGTACTTC.

The chain joins TRBV28 to TRBJ1-5; 7 bases are a match to TRBD1. Germline V gene sequence: CDR1 MDHEN, CDR2 SYDVKM. V dropped 8 bases and J dropped 2; count of bases not matched to a gene: 6. There are 14 residues in the CDR3. As DNA, the CDR3 is TGTGCCAGCGACAGGGTGGCAGGCAATCAGCCCCAGCATTTT. Protein product: CASDRVAGNQPQHF.

This clonotype has just a few counts. The chain has TRBV28 and TRBJ2-4, with 15 bases matching TRBD2. Germline lookup yields CDR1 MDHEN and CDR2 SYDVKM. V lost 5 bases and J lost 7; bases outside the gene matches: 6. The CDR3 contains 16 residues. CDR3 protein: CASSPGLAGGPNIQYF. Here the CDR3 DNA reads TGTGCCAGCAGTCCAGGACTAGCGGGGGGGCCGAACATTCAGTACTTC.

The CDR3 sequence is CASSLTGTRRTDTQYF. As DNA, the CDR3 is TGTGCCAGCAGCTTGACCGGGACTCGCCGCACAGATACGCAGTATTTT. V is TRBV5-5 and J is TRBJ2-3; D possibly corresponds to TRBD2 (6 bases). The CDR3 is made up of 16 amino acids. Germline V gene data show CDR1 as SGHKS and CDR2 as YYEKEE (reference sequence). V was cut by 1 base and J by 1 base, with 13 bases left in between.

This clonotype has only a few counts. The chain is built from TRBV7-9 and TRBJ1-2; D may be TRBD1 (5 bases). Trimming shortened V by 6 bases and J by 8 bases, and 16 bases separated the two germline ends. The CDR3 has 13 amino acids. The germline CDR1 and CDR2 sequences are SEHNR and FQNEAQ (reference sequence). The DNA of the CDR3 is TGTGCCAGCAGGCGAGACCCAGGGTGGGGCTACACCTTC. It codes for CASRRDPGWGYTF.

The chain has TRBV7-2 and TRBJ2-5; TRBD2 matches 8 bases. TRBJ2-7 explains the end of the DNA better; the J call may be wrong. The CDR3 totals 17 residues. CDR1 and CDR2 (germline): SGHTA, FQGNSA. In nucleotides, the CDR3 is TGTGCCAGCAGCCAAGATCCCCCGGGACTAGGTCTCTACGAGCAGTACTTC. It is translated as CASSQDPPGLGLYEQYF.

The rearrangement joins TRBV6-2 or TRBV6-3 to TRBJ2-6; D is uncertain. Looked up from germline, CDR1 is MNHEY and CDR2 is SVGEGT. The CDR3 has 16 amino acids. V lost 8 bases and J lost 0, with 14 bases in between. CDR3 sequence reads: CASHAQEHSGANVLTF. Here the CDR3 DNA reads TGTGCCAGCCACGCTCAGGAACACTCTGGGGCCAACGTCCTGACTTTC.

This clonotype occurred a few times. CDR3 in DNA: TGTGCCAGCAGCCTACTAGCGGGGGCCCCAGGTGAGCAGTACTTC. Amino acids: CASSLLAGAPGEQYF. The chain couples TRBV6-2 or TRBV6-3 to TRBJ2-7; 11 bases line up with TRBD2. Germline-derived CDR1 and CDR2 are MNHEY and SVGEGT. The CDR3 is made up of 15 amino acids. Losses at the gene ends were 6 bases for V and 7 bases for J; bases not matched to a gene: 11.

This clonotype was seen more than once but under ten times. V usage is TRBV5-1 and J usage is TRBJ2-1; TRBD2 matches at 8 bases. The V segment lost 4 bases and the J segment 6 bases; nucleotides outside the gene matches: 9. Germline CDR1 and CDR2: SGHRS and YFSETQ. The CDR3 loop spans 15 amino acids. The DNA for the CDR3 is TGCGCCAGCAGCCCCAAAACGGCGGGGGGCAATGAGCAGTTCTTC. This gives the protein CASSPKTAGGNEQFF.

The chain is built from TRBV9 and TRBJ2-3; D not certain. The length of the CDR3 is 13 residues. V lost 5 bases, J lost 4 bases, and 11 bases lay in between. In germline, CDR1 is SGDLS, CDR2 YYNGEE. The CDR3 DNA is TGTGCCAGCAGGTCCAACGAGGCAGATACGCAGTATTTT. As protein: CASRSNEADTQYF.

The rearrangement links TRBV5-1 to TRBJ2-3; D may be TRBD1 or TRBD2 (6 bases each). V was trimmed by 6 bases and J by 4 bases, leaving 18 bases between them. The CDR3 is made up of 15 amino acids. CDR1 and CDR2 from the germline V gene are SGHRS and YFSETQ. The CDR3 spells CASTSGGGPADTQYF. The CDR3 DNA reads TGCGCCAGCACCTCTGGAGGGGGGCCGGCAGATACGCAGTATTTT.

The chain recombines TRBV20-1 with TRBJ2-5; D is possibly TRBD1 (6 bases). The CDR3 spans 15 residues. From germline, CDR1 is DFQATT and CDR2 SNEGSKA (reference sequence). The V end was cut by 5 bases, the J end by 4 bases, with 20 bases between. The CDR3 DNA reads TGCAGTGCTCCCTCTATAGGCACAGGGAGAGAGACCCAGTACTTC. This gives the protein CSAPSIGTGRETQYF.